The following is a T cell receptor beta chain sequence with its context. Its specificity is unknown. Only in-frame clones appear in the TCRdb table, and some are missing; sequencing was by immunoSEQ multiplex PCR. The data show 98,000 or so clones, 86% seen once. The source of the sample is a study of T cell responses to AZD1222 COVID-19 vaccine. Study findings and constraints: Spike was spanned by vaccine-associated CD4 TCRs, which were dominant at 160-218 and 743-854.

The V gene end was trimmed by 7 bases and the J gene end by 8 bases; junction bases not matched to a gene: 13. Germline lookup yields CDR1 MNHEY and CDR2 SVGAGI. The CDR3 has 14 residues. The gene calls are TRBV6-5 and TRBJ1-1; TRBD1 agrees at 7 bases. This TCR derives from an adult who received the MenACWY meningococcal vaccine as a control. Material: peripheral blood, obtained 28 days after the second dose of the MenACWY control vaccine. CDR3 loop: CASIFTTGTGEAFF. The DNA of the CDR3 is TGTGCCAGCATCTTTACGACAGGGACTGGGGAAGCTTTCTTT.